These 5 T cell receptor beta chains were all obtained from the same sample, sequenced in a study of shared clonotypes between healthy human individuals. Repertoires were generated with immunoSEQ multiplex PCR, while TCRdb's copy carries only in-frame clones and drops some. The table records over a million clones, roughly 74% of them present only once. The specimen was memory CD4+ T cells from PBMCs. The subset here: CD45RA-negative fraction. Receptors originate from a man between 18 and 35 years old in good health. Some clones in this sample may be carry-over from other donors' samples.

V usage is TRBV7-2 and J usage is TRBJ2-6; D unresolved. Germline-derived CDR1 and CDR2 are SGHTA and FQGNSA. The CDR3 has 14 residues. Trimming shortened V by 5 bases and J by 2 bases, and 7 bases separated the two germline ends. The CDR3 DNA is TGTGCCAGCAGCCTGCCAGCTGGGGCCAACGTCCTGACTTTC. Translated: CASSLPAGANVLTF.

The V gene is TRBV5-4, the J gene TRBJ1-3; D is unresolved. The germline gives CDR1 SGHNT, CDR2 YYREEE (reference sequence). The CDR3 runs 14 residues. V lost 0 bases and J 3 bases, leaving 7 bases between the germline ends. This chain's CDR3 is CASSLATVGNTIYF. The CDR3 DNA reads as TGTGCCAGCAGCTTGGCCACCGTTGGAAACACCATATATTTT.

The genes are TRBV21-1 and TRBJ1-1. TRBV21-1 constitutes a pseudogene. The CDR3 spans 17 residues. CDR3 sequence (DNA): TGTGCCAGCAGCCGACTTCGGAGATCATCCATGAACACTGAAGCTTTCTTT. It encodes CASSRLRRSSMNTEAFF.

About this clone itself: This same CDR3 is encoded by further DNA sequences in the sample. The CDR3 DNA reads as TGTGCCAGCTCACCAGGACAGGGAGGCGAAAAACTGTTTTTT. It specifies CASSPGQGGEKLFF. The rearrangement joins TRBV18 to TRBJ1-4; 8 bases line up with TRBD1. This CDR3 has 14 amino acids. The germline V gene has CDR1 KGHSH and CDR2 LQKENI. With 2 bases clipped from V and 8 bases from J, the junction kept 4 bases outside the gene matches.

This chain connects TRBV7-3 to TRBJ2-3; 7 positions match TRBD1. The CDR3 covers 15 residues. Germline V lookup: CDR1 SGHTA, CDR2 FQGTGA. Trimming took 3 bases from V and 3 from J; bases not matched to a gene: 6. The CDR3 DNA is TGTGCCAGCAGCTTGAAGACAGGGTCAACAGATACGCAGTATTTT. Its translation is CASSLKTGSTDTQYF.